This TCR beta chain appears in the sequencing data of a study of blood T cell repertoires in COVID-19. Study context: Samples representing acute and convalescent COVID-19 were sourced from the United States, Italy and Spain. Nucleic acid was either cDNA or gDNA, and it came from T cells, B-cell-depleted T cells, or PBMCs.

Per the original data handling: Estimates of nucleated cell counts were drawn from the amplification of reference gene primers. Profiled with immunoSEQ multiplex PCR; TCRdb holds only in-frame clones, not every one. The V and J calls and clone size come from that table; D and trimming were worked out from the DNA. Of under 400,000 clones listed, around 90% were seen once; the top ten hold over 3.5%. Followed over time, Seattle patients had been enrolled while infection was active. The V and J ends lost 2 bases and 9 bases respectively, with 15 bases between them. Germline lookup yields CDR1 SGHDT and CDR2 YYEEEE. CDR3 size: 15 residues.

This TCR was sampled from a woman aged 60-70 years with COVID-19, enrolled during active disease. The sample taken for sequencing was peripheral blood. The rearrangement uses TRBV5-6 and TRBJ1-6, with a possible D match to TRBD1 (6 bases). The CDR3 loop reads CASSFRDTGGSPLHF. DNA for the CDR3: TGTGCCAGCAGCTTCAGGGACACGGGGGGTTCACCCCTCCACTTT.